This T cell receptor (beta chain) was observed in a study of radiotherapy plus CTLA-4 blockade in lung cancer. For the study at large: Disease control was achieved by 31% of patients, and objective responses by 18%.

The CDR3 contains 14 residues. Patients with chemo-refractory metastatic non-small-cell lung cancer received focal radiation plus CTLA-4 blockade with ipilimumab. This clone has a single count. Sequencing used immunoSEQ multiplex PCR; TCRdb keeps in-frame clones, though not all of them. The sample has 45,000 to 60,000 clones; roughly 77% are singletons. The receptor comes from a human donor with non-small cell lung cancer who had a complete response to radiotherapy plus ipilimumab. The rearrangement joins TRBV21-1 to TRBJ1-2. TRBV21-1 is classified as a pseudogene. The specimen comprised peripheral blood, sampled from a patient treated with radiotherapy plus ipilimumab. DNA of the CDR3: TGTGCCAGCAGCAAAGTGGGAGCTAACTATGGCTACACCTTC. It translates to CASSKVGANYGYTF.